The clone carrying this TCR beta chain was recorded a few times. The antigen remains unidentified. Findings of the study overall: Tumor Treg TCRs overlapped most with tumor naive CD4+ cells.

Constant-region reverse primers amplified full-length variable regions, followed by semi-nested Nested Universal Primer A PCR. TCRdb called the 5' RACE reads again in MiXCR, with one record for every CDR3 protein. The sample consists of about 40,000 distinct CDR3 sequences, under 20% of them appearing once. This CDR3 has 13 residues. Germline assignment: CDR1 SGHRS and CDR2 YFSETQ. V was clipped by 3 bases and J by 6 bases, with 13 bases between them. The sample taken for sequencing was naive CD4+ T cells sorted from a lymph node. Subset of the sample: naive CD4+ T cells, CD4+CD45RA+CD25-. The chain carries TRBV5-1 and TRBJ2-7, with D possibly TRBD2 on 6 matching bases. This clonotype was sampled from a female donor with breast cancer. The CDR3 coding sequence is TGCGCCAGCAGCTGGGACTCCGGAGTCGAGCAGTACTTC. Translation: CASSWDSGVEQYF.